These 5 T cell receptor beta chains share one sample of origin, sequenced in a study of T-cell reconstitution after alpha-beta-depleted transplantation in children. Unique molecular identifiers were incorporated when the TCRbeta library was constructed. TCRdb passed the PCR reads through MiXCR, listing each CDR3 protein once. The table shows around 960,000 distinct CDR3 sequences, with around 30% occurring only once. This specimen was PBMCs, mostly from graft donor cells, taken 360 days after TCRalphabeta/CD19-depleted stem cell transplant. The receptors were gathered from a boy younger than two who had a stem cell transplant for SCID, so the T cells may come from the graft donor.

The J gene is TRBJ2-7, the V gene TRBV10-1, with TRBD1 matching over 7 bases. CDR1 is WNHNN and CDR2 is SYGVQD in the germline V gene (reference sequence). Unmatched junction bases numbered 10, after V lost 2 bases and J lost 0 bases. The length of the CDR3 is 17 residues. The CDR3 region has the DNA TGCGCCAGCAGTGAGGGTCGGCAGGGGGTTAGCTCCTACGAGCAGTACTTC. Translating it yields CASSEGRQGVSSYEQYF.

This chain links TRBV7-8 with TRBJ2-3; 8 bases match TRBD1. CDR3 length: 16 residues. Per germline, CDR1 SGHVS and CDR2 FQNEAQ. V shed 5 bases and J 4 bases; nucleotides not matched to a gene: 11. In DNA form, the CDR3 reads TGTGCCAGCAGCCAAGGACAGGGAGTACCGCCAGATACGCAGTATTTT. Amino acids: CASSQGQGVPPDTQYF.

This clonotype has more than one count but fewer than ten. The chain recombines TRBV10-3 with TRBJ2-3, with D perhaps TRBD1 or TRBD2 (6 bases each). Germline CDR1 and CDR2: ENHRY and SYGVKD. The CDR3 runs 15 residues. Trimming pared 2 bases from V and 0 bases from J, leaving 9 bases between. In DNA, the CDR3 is TGTGCCATCAGTGAGACAGGGACTAGCACAGATACGCAGTATTTT. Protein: CAISETGTSTDTQYF.

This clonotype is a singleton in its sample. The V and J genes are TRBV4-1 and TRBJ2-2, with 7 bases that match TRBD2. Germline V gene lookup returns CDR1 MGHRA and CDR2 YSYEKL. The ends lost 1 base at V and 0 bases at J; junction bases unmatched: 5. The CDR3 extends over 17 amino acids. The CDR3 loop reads CASSQGFLAANTGELFF. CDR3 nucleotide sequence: TGCGCCAGCAGCCAAGGATTTCTAGCGGCGAACACCGGGGAGCTGTTTTTT.

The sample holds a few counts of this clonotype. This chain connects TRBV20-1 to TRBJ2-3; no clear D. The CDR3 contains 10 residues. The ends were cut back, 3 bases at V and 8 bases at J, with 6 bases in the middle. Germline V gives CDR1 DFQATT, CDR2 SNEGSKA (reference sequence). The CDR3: CSARIGTQYF. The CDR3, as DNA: TGCAGTGCTAGGATTGGTACGCAGTATTTT.